One sample yielded the 32 T cell receptor beta chains listed below, sequenced in a study of OX40 agonist ivuxolimab in advanced cancers. TCRdb's copy holds only in-frame clones and misses some; the assay was immunoSEQ multiplex PCR. The table has approximately 74,000 clones, 75% to 90% seen once. Sample: CD4+ or CD8+ T cells sorted from blood, taken in a trial of the OX40 agonist ivuxolimab. These TCRs come from an adult with an advanced solid tumor such as melanoma, head and neck, liver or kidney cancer.

The V gene is TRBV5-5, the J gene TRBJ2-5; no clear D gene. Trimming pared 1 base from V and 0 bases from J, leaving 7 bases between. Germline V gene data show CDR1 as SGHKS and CDR2 as YYEKEE (reference sequence). The CDR3 is made up of 14 amino acids. CDR3: CASSLWWYQETQYF. In nucleotides, the CDR3 is TGTGCCAGCAGCTTGTGGTGGTACCAAGAGACCCAGTACTTC.

The chain uses TRBV6-1 and TRBJ2-7; D may be TRBD1 (6 bases). The CDR3 has 13 amino acids. Germline CDR1 is MNHNS and CDR2 is SASEGT. Trimming took 7 bases from V and 0 from J, leaving 10 bases between them. The CDR3 region is CASTDRYSYEQYF. The CDR3 DNA is TGTGCCAGCACCGACAGGTACTCCTACGAGCAGTACTTC.

The rearrangement links TRBV10-2 to TRBJ2-2; TRBD1 matches at 8 bases. The trim removed 8 bases at V and 5 bases at J, leaving 16 bases unmatched. CDR1 and CDR2 (germline): WSHSY, SAAADI. The CDR3 extends over 17 amino acids. CDR3 DNA: TGCGCCAGCCATGGCGACTCGACAGGGGCAAGGACCGGGGAGCTGTTTTTT. Encoded protein: CASHGDSTGARTGELFF.

The chain has TRBV19 and TRBJ1-1; no firm D call. V lost 4 bases to trimming and J lost 1 base, with 7 bases between them. The CDR3 loop spans 13 amino acids. Germline V lookup: CDR1 LNHDA, CDR2 SQIVND (reference sequence). Here the CDR3 DNA reads TGTGCCAGTAGTACCCCGTGGAACACTGAAGCTTTCTTT. Translating it yields CASSTPWNTEAFF.

This clone came up a few times. The chain combines TRBV7-2 with TRBJ2-7, with TRBD2 matching over 8 bases. Germline-derived CDR1 and CDR2 are SGHTA and FQGNSA. The CDR3 is 15 amino acids. V was pared by 1 base and J by 5 bases, with 7 bases of the junction left unmatched. DNA of the CDR3: TGTGCCAGCAGCTTAGGGACGGGGGGGGCCCACGAGCAGTACTTC. It yields the protein CASSLGTGGAHEQYF.

J is TRBJ2-2 and V is TRBV27; the match to TRBD1 covers 11 bases. J was trimmed by 5 bases and V by 4 bases; bases with no gene match: 6. The germline V gene has CDR1 MNHEY and CDR2 SMNVEV (reference sequence). The CDR3 has 16 amino acids. The CDR3 DNA reads TGTGCCAGCAGTTGGTTCGGGACAGGGGGAACCGGGGAGCTGTTTTTT. This translates into CASSWFGTGGTGELFF.

The CDR3 DNA reads as TGTGCCAGCACCCTGCAGGGATCCCCTGGAAACACCATATATTTT. This sequence encodes CASTLQGSPGNTIYF. The chain couples TRBV7-9 to TRBJ1-3, with a weak D call TRBD1 (5 bases). Trimming stripped 7 bases from V and 2 bases from J, with 15 bases between. This CDR3 has 15 amino acids. In germline, CDR1 is SEHNR, CDR2 FQNEAQ (reference sequence).

The gene calls are TRBV5-1 and TRBJ1-1; 7 bases map to TRBD1. The ends lost 0 bases at V and 7 bases at J; junction bases unmatched: 3. Germline CDR1 reads SGHRS; CDR2 reads YFSETQ. The CDR3 contains 13 residues. The CDR3 protein is CASSLASGGEAFF. CDR3 nucleotide sequence: TGCGCCAGCAGCTTGGCGTCAGGGGGTGAAGCTTTCTTT.

The V gene is TRBV7-2, the J gene TRBJ2-7; TRBD2 matches 12 bases. This CDR3 has 15 residues. The ends lost 3 bases at V and 7 bases at J; junction bases unmatched: 7. Germline CDR1 reads SGHTA; CDR2 reads FQGNSA. CDR3 sequence reads: CASSFTSGGRREQYF. CDR3 nucleotides: TGTGCCAGCAGCTTTACTAGCGGGGGGCGACGGGAGCAGTACTTC.

This clone was recorded once. V is TRBV5-1 and J is TRBJ2-1, with TRBD2 matching 8 bases. The CDR3 contains 17 residues. Germline V gene data show CDR1 as SGHRS and CDR2 as YFSETQ. V trimming: 0 bases; J trimming: 3 bases; junction bases outside the gene matches: 8. The CDR3 loop is CASSLALRLAGYNEQFF. CDR3 bases: TGCGCCAGCAGCTTGGCCTTAAGGCTAGCGGGCTACAATGAGCAGTTCTTC. The full variable domain, with the rest looked up from reference TRBV5-1 and TRBJ2-1, is KAGVTQTPRYLIKTRGQQVTLSCSPISGHRSVSWYQQTPGQGLQFLFEYFSETQRNKGNFPGRFSGRQFSNSRSEMNVSTLELGDSALYLCASSLALRLAGYNEQFFGPGTRLTVL.

The rearrangement joins TRBV27 to TRBJ2-1; 7 positions agree with TRBD2. The junction had 14 bases not matched to a gene; V was cut back by 5 bases and J by 10 bases. The germline V gene has CDR1 MNHEY and CDR2 SMNVEV (reference sequence). The CDR3 is 15 amino acids. The CDR3 here is CASSLATLGTNEQFF. The CDR3 DNA follows: TGTGCCAGCAGTCTCGCCACCCTCGGGACTAACGAGCAGTTCTTC.

The chain recombines TRBV10-3 with TRBJ2-3, with TRBD1 as a possible D gene (6 bases). The germline V gene has CDR1 ENHRY and CDR2 SYGVKD. Trimming removed 5 bases at V and 0 bases at J, with 12 bases between. This CDR3 has 15 residues. CDR3 DNA sequence: TGTGCCATCAGTACCGGACAGTCTAGCACAGATACGCAGTATTTT. As protein: CAISTGQSSTDTQYF.

The chain employs TRBV11-1 and TRBJ2-2; D unclear. Germline V lookup: CDR1 SGHAT, CDR2 FQDESV (reference sequence). Between the trimmed V and J ends, which lost 7 bases and 8 bases, there was a span of 8 bases. The CDR3 has 11 amino acids. CDR3 in amino acids: CASKGFGELFF. The CDR3 region has the DNA TGTGCCAGCAAAGGTTTTGGGGAGCTGTTTTTT.

The chain couples TRBV2 to TRBJ2-7; 9 bases align to TRBD2. The V segment lost 11 bases and the J segment 5 bases; nucleotides outside the gene matches: 10. Germline-derived CDR1 and CDR2 are SNHLY and FYNNEI. The CDR3 contains 13 residues. The CDR3, as DNA: TGTGCCGGAAATAGCGGGAGAGGGGACGAGCAGTACTTC. It translates to CAGNSGRGDEQYF.

The chain carries TRBV19 and TRBJ2-1; 16 bases are a match to TRBD2. Germline values: CDR1 LNHDA, CDR2 SQIVND (reference sequence). The CDR3 consists of 18 residues. V trimming: 5 bases; J trimming: 4 bases; junction bases outside the gene matches: 8. The CDR3 bases are TGTGCCAGTAGTGTCCAGGGACTAGCGGGAGGGGGATACAATGAGCAGTTCTTC. The encoded protein is CASSVQGLAGGGYNEQFF.

This chain connects TRBV5-1 to TRBJ2-5, with 16 bases aligning to TRBD2. CDR1 is SGHRS and CDR2 is YFSETQ in the germline V gene. The CDR3 is made up of 16 amino acids. With 4 bases clipped from V and 4 bases from J, the junction kept 4 bases outside the gene matches. In DNA, the CDR3 is TGCGCCAGCAGCGAGGGACTAGCGGGGGGGGCAGAGACCCAGTACTTC. It yields the protein CASSEGLAGGAETQYF.

J is TRBJ1-2 and V is TRBV5-4; 10 bases are a match to TRBD1. The CDR3 consists of 14 residues. Per germline, CDR1 SGHNT and CDR2 YYREEE (reference sequence). J lost 7 bases, V lost 4 bases, and 7 bases had no gene match. CDR3 loop: CASSVDRGRLGYTF. In DNA form, the CDR3 reads TGTGCCAGCAGCGTCGACAGGGGGCGGCTTGGCTACACCTTC. Together with reference TRBV5-4 and TRBJ1-2, the CDR3 gives the full variable domain: ETGVTQSPTHLIKTRGQQVTLRCSSQSGHNTVSWYQQALGQGPQFIFQYYREEENGRGNFPPRFSGLQFPNYSSELNVNALELDDSALYLCASSVDRGRLGYTFGSGTRLTVV.

This clone occurred once. V gene TRBV7-2 combines with J gene TRBJ1-4, with TRBD1 matching 9 bases. From germline, CDR1 is SGHTA and CDR2 FQGNSA. The CDR3 is made up of 14 amino acids. Trimming cost V 3 bases and J 4 bases; bases outside gene matches: 0. CDR3 DNA sequence: TGTGCCAGCAGCTTGACAGGGGGTAATGAAAAACTGTTTTTT. This codes for CASSLTGGNEKLFF.

CDR3 sequence reads: CASSLSAGRTYEQYF. CDR3 DNA: TGTGCCAGCAGCTTGTCAGCAGGGAGAACCTACGAGCAGTACTTC. The rearrangement uses TRBV5-6 and TRBJ2-7; D could derive from TRBD1 or TRBD2 (5 bases each). Germline V gene sequence: CDR1 SGHDT, CDR2 YYEEEE. V was pared by 1 base and J by 2 bases, with 13 bases between. This CDR3 comprises 15 residues.

This chain links TRBV5-6 with TRBJ2-7; 12 bases fit TRBD2. The CDR3 contains 15 residues. V gave up 4 bases and J gave up 6 bases; unmatched junction bases: 8. The V gene's germline CDR1 is SGHDT and CDR2 YYEEEE. The DNA of the CDR3 is TGTGCCAGCAGCCCCCGACTAGCGGGAGACGGCGAGCAGTACTTC. Translated, it gives CASSPRLAGDGEQYF.

The chain employs TRBV5-1 and TRBJ2-7; D unresolved. CDR1 is SGHRS and CDR2 is YFSETQ in the germline V gene. The CDR3 totals 13 residues. The germline V and J ends were trimmed by 1 base and 2 bases, with 7 bases remaining between them. This chain's CDR3 is CASSLNRAYEQYF. The CDR3 region has the DNA TGCGCCAGCAGCTTGAACAGAGCCTACGAGCAGTACTTC.

This clone was detected a few times. The rearrangement links TRBV5-1 to TRBJ2-2; D may be TRBD2 (6 bases). Germline CDR1 and CDR2: SGHRS and YFSETQ. V lost 3 bases and J 2 bases, leaving 11 bases between the germline ends. The CDR3 has 15 residues. In DNA form, the CDR3 reads TGCGCCAGCAGCTCCGGAGGGGTAAACACCGGGGAGCTGTTTTTT. Its translation: CASSSGGVNTGELFF.

The rearrangement links TRBV7-9 to TRBJ2-1; 11 bases align to TRBD2. Germline CDR1 is SEHNR and CDR2 is FQNEAQ (reference sequence). V shed 2 bases and J 0 bases; nucleotides not matched to a gene: 6. The CDR3 is made up of 18 amino acids. CDR3 in amino acids: CASSLTHGLAGSYNEQFF. As DNA, the CDR3 is TGTGCCAGCAGCTTAACCCATGGACTAGCGGGCTCCTACAATGAGCAGTTCTTC. The complete variable domain, with remaining parts taken from reference TRBV7-9 and TRBJ2-1, reads DTGVSQNPRHKITKRGQNVTFRCDPISEHNRLYWYRQTLGQGPEFLTYFQNEAQLEKSRLLSDRFSAERPKGSFSTLEIQRTEQGDSAMYLCASSLTHGLAGSYNEQFFGPGTRLTVL.

This clone was recorded once. The V gene is TRBV7-2, the J gene TRBJ2-4; 9 nucleotides match TRBD1. CDR3 length equals 16 residues. Germline V gene sequence: CDR1 SGHTA, CDR2 FQGNSA. The ends lost 5 bases at V and 4 bases at J; junction bases unmatched: 9. CDR3 DNA: TGTGCCAGCAGCCCAAATACCGGGACAGGGAAAAACATTCAGTACTTC. This translates into CASSPNTGTGKNIQYF.

Comment on this clone: Different DNA sequences within this sample yield the same CDR3. This chain links TRBV9 with TRBJ1-1; D is uncertain. The CDR3 loop spans 14 amino acids. V gave up 0 bases and J gave up 4 bases, with 10 bases separating them. The germline V gene encodes CDR1 SGDLS and CDR2 YYNGEE. The CDR3 coding sequence is TGTGCCAGCAGCGTAGGGGAGGTTAGCACTGAAGCTTTCTTT. Its protein is CASSVGEVSTEAFF.

The V call is TRBV27, the J call TRBJ1-6; TRBD1 matches at 8 bases. Germline CDR1 MNHEY, CDR2 SMNVEV (reference sequence). The CDR3 totals 16 residues. The V and J ends lost 3 bases and 1 base, in that order; junction bases with no gene match: 2. CDR3 amino acids: CASSFTGGSYNSPLHF. CDR3 coding DNA: TGTGCCAGCAGTTTTACAGGGGGATCCTATAATTCACCCCTCCACTTT.

The V call is TRBV28, the J call TRBJ2-5, with D unresolved. Germline assignment: CDR1 MDHEN and CDR2 SYDVKM. V lost 1 base, J lost 3 bases, and 9 bases lay in between. The CDR3 totals 14 residues. The CDR3 here is CASSLFFSKETQYF. CDR3 in DNA: TGTGCCAGCAGTTTATTTTTCTCGAAAGAGACCCAGTACTTC. Based on the CDR3 plus reference TRBV28 and TRBJ2-5, the full variable domain is DVKVTQSSRYLVKRTGEKVFLECVQDMDHENMFWYRQDPGLGLRLIYFSYDVKMKEKGDIPEGYSVSREKKERFSLILESASTNQTSMYLCASSLFFSKETQYFGPGTRLLVL.

The CDR3 coding sequence is TGTGCCAGCAGCTCCTCCGGGACTAAAACTGGGGAGCTGTTTTTT. Protein product: CASSSSGTKTGELFF. This chain joins TRBV7-3 and TRBJ2-2, with 7 bases matching TRBD2. Germline trimming cut 4 bases from V and 8 bases from J; bases unmatched to any gene: 10. Per germline, CDR1 SGHTA and CDR2 FQGTGA. The CDR3 sequence is 15 residues long.

The CDR3 loop reads CASSPQAIQYEQYF. The CDR3 DNA reads as TGTGCCAGCAGCCCACAAGCGATTCAATACGAGCAGTACTTC. This rearrangement joins TRBV11-2 to TRBJ2-7; D call uncertain. The CDR3 extends over 14 amino acids. V was pared by 5 bases and J by 4 bases, with 15 bases between. Germline loops: CDR1 SGHAT, CDR2 FQNNGV.

The chain combines TRBV5-6 with TRBJ1-5; D may be TRBD1 (5 bases). The CDR3 spans 14 residues. V was clipped by 2 bases and J by 3 bases, with 9 bases between them. From germline, CDR1 is SGHDT and CDR2 YYEEEE. CDR3 sequence reads: CASSLPGPNQPQHF. CDR3 DNA: TGTGCCAGCAGCTTACCGGGGCCCAATCAGCCCCAGCATTTT. Supplemented by reference TRBV5-6 and TRBJ1-5, the full variable domain reads DAGVTQSPTHLIKTRGQQVTLRCSPKSGHDTVSWYQQALGQGPQFIFQYYEEEERQRGNFPDRFSGHQFPNYSSELNVNALLLGDSALYLCASSLPGPNQPQHFGDGTRLSIL.

This clone occurred once. This rearrangement joins TRBV5-6 to TRBJ2-3, with D perhaps matching TRBD2 (7 bases). This CDR3 contains 16 residues. Germline assignment: CDR1 SGHDT and CDR2 YYEEEE. The V end was cut by 0 bases, the J end by 2 bases, with 13 bases between. CDR3 sequence (DNA): TGTGCCAGCAGCTTGGTGGCGGGGGCTAACACAGATACGCAGTATTTT. Translating it yields CASSLVAGANTDTQYF. Variable domain in full (rest from reference TRBV5-6 and TRBJ2-3): DAGVTQSPTHLIKTRGQQVTLRCSPKSGHDTVSWYQQALGQGPQFIFQYYEEEERQRGNFPDRFSGHQFPNYSSELNVNALLLGDSALYLCASSLVAGANTDTQYFGPGTRLTVL.

The chain couples TRBV19 to TRBJ2-1; 8 bases map to TRBD1. Germline CDR1 LNHDA, CDR2 SQIVND (reference sequence). Losses at the gene ends were 6 bases for V and 4 bases for J; bases not matched to a gene: 2. The CDR3 is made up of 13 amino acids. CDR3 protein: CASRGQEYNEQFF. As DNA, the CDR3 is TGTGCCAGTAGGGGACAGGAGTACAATGAGCAGTTCTTC.